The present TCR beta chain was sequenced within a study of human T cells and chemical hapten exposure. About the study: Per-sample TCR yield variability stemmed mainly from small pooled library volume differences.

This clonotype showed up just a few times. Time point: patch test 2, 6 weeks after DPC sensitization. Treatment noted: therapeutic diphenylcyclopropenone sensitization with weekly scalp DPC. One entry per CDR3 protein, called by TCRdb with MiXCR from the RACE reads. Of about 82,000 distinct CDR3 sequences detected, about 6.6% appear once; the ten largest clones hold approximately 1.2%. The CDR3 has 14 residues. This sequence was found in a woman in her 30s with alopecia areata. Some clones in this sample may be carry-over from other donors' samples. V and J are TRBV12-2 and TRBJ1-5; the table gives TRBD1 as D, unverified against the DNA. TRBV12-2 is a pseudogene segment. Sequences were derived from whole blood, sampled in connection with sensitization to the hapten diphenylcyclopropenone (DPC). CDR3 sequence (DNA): TGTGCAAGTCGCTTATTTTCGTCAGGGAAGCCCCAGCATTTT. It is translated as CASRLFSSGKPQHF.